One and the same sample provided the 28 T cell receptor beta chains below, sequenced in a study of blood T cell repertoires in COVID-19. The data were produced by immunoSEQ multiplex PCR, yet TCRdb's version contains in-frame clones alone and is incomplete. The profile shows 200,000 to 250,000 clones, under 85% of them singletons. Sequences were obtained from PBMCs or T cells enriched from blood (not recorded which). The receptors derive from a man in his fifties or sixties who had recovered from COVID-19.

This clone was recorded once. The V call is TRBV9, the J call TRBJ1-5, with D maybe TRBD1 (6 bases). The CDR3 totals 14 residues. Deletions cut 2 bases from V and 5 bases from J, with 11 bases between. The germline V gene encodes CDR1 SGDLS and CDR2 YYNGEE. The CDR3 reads CASSVRGTDQPQHF. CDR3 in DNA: TGTGCCAGCAGCGTCAGGGGAACGGATCAGCCCCAGCATTTT. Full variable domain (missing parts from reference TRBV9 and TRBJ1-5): DSGVTQTPKHLITATGQRVTLRCSPRSGDLSVYWYQQSLDQGLQFLIQYYNGEERAKGNILERFSAQQFPDLHSELNLSSLELGDSALYFCASSVRGTDQPQHFGDGTRLSIL.

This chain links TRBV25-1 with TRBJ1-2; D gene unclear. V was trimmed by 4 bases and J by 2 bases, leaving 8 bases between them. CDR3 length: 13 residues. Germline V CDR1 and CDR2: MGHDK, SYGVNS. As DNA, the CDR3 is TGTGCCAGCAGTGTGAACAGAAACTATGGCTACACCTTC. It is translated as CASSVNRNYGYTF.

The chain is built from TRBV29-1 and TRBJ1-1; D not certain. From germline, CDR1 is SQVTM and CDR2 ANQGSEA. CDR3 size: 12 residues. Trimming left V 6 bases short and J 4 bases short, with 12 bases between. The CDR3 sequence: CSVIEVGTEAFF. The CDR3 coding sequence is TGCAGCGTCATTGAGGTGGGCACTGAAGCTTTCTTT.

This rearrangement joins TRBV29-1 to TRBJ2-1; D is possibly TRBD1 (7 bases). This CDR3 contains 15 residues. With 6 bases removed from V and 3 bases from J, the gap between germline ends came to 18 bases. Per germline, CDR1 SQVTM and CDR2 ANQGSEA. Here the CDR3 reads CSVPTGTQDYNEQFF. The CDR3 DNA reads TGCAGCGTCCCGACAGGGACTCAGGACTACAATGAGCAGTTCTTC.

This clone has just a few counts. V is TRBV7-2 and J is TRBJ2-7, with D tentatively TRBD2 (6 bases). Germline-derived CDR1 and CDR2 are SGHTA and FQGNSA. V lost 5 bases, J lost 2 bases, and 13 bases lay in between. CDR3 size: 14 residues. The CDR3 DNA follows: TGTGCCAGCAGCCCGGGACTCCTCCCCTACGAGCAGTACTTC. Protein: CASSPGLLPYEQYF.

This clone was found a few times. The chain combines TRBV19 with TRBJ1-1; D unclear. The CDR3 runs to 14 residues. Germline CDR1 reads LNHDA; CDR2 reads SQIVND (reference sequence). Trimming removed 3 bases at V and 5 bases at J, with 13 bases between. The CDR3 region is CASSMTPWETEAFF. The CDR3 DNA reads TGTGCCAGTAGTATGACCCCCTGGGAGACTGAAGCTTTCTTT.

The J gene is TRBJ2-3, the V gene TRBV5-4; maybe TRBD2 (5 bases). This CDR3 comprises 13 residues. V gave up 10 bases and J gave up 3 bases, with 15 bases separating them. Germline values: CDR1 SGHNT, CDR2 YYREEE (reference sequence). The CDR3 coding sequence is TGTGCCGTAAGACGGGAAGGTACAGATACGCAGTATTTT. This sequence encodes CAVRREGTDTQYF.

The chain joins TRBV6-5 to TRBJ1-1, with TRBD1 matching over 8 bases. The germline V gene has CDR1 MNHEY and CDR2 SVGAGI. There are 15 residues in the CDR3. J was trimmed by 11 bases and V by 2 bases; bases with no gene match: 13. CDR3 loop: CASSYARMTGAGAFF. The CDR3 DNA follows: TGTGCCAGCAGTTACGCCCGGATGACAGGGGCCGGGGCTTTCTTT.

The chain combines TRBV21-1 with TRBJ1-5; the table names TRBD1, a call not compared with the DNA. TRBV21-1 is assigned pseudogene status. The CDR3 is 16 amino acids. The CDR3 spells CASTKCDRDLNQPQHF. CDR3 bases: TGTGCCAGCACCAAATGTGACAGGGACCTCAATCAGCCCCAGCATTTT.

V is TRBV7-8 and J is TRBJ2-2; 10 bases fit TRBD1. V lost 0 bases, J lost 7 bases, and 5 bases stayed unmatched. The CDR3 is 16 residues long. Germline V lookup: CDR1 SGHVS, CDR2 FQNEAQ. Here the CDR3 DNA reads TGTGCCAGCAGCTTAGCGGGGACAGGGGCTGGCGGGGAGCTGTTTTTT. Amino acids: CASSLAGTGAGGELFF.

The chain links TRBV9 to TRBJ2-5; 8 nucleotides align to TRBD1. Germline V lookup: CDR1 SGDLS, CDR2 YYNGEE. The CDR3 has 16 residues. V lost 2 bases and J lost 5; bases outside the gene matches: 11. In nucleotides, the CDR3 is TGTGCCAGCAGCGTGGACAGGGCCTACCGGGGGGAGACCCAGTACTTC. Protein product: CASSVDRAYRGETQYF.

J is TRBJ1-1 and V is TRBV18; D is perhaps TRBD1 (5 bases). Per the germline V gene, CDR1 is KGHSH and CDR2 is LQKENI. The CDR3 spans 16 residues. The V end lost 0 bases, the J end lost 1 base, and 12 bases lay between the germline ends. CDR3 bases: TGTGCCAGCTCACCACCGGGGCAATCGGGGAACACTGAAGCTTTCTTT. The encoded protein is CASSPPGQSGNTEAFF.

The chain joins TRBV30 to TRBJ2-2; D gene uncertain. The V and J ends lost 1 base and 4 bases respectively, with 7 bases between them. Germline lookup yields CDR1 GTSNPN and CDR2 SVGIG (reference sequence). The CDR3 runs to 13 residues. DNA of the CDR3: TGTGCCTGGAGTGGACAAATCACCGGGGAGCTGTTTTTT. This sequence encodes CAWSGQITGELFF.

CDR3 protein: CASSQDQDRGRRNYGYTF. For the CDR3, the DNA is TGCGCCAGCAGCCAAGATCAGGACAGGGGGAGAAGAAACTATGGCTACACCTTC. V usage is TRBV4-1 and J usage is TRBJ1-2; 10 nucleotides agree with TRBD1. The CDR3 has 18 amino acids. V lost 0 bases, J lost 2 bases, and 9 bases stayed unmatched. Looked up from germline, CDR1 is MGHRA and CDR2 is YSYEKL.

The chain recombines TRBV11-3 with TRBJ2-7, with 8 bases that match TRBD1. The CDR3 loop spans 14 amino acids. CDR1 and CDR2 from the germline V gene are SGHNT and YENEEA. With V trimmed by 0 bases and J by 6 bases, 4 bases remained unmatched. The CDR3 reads CASSLDRGQGEQYF. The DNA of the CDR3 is TGTGCCAGCAGCTTAGACAGGGGGCAAGGCGAGCAGTACTTC.

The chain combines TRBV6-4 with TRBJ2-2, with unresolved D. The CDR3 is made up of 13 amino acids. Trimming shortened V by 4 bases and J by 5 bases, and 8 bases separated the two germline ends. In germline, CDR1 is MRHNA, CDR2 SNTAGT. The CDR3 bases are TGTGCCAGCAGTGCTGAGGTTACCGGGGAGCTGTTTTTT. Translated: CASSAEVTGELFF.

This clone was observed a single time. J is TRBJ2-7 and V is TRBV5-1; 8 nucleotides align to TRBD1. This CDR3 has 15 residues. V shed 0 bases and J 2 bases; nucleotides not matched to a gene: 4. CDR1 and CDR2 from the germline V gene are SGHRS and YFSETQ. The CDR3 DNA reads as TGCGCCAGCAGCTTGGATATGGGACAGGCCTACGAGCAGTACTTC. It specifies CASSLDMGQAYEQYF.

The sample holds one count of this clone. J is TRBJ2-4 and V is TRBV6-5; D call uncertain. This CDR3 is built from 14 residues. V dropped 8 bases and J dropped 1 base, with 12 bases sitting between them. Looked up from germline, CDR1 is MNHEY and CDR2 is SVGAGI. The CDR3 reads CASQSPEAKNIQYF. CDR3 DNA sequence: TGTGCCAGCCAAAGCCCCGAGGCCAAAAACATTCAGTACTTC.

The CDR3 coding sequence is TGTGCCAGCAGCCTGGGACACTTCAATGAGCAGTTCTTC. This translates into CASSLGHFNEQFF. The chain uses TRBV12-3 or TRBV12-4 and TRBJ2-1; D may be TRBD1 (6 bases). Trimming took 6 bases from V and 6 from J, leaving 12 bases between them. The CDR3 has 13 residues.

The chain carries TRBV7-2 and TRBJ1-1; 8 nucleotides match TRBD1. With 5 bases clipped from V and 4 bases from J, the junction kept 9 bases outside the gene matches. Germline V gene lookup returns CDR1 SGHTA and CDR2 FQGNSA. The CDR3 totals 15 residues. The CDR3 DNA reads TGTGCCAGCAGCCCCACCGGACAGGGATTCACTGAAGCTTTCTTT. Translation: CASSPTGQGFTEAFF.

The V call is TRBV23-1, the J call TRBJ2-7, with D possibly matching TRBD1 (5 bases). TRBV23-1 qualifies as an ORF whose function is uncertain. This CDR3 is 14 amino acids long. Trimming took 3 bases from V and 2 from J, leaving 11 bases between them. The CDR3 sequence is CASSQGPETYEQYF. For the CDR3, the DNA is TGCGCCAGCAGTCAGGGGCCGGAAACCTACGAGCAGTACTTC.

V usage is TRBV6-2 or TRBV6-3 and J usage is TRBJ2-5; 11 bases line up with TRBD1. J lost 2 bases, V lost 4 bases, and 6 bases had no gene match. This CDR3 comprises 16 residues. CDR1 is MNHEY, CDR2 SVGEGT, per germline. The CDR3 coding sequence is TGTGCCAGCAGTTTCCACGGGACAGGGGGACAAGAGACCCAGTACTTC. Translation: CASSFHGTGGQETQYF.

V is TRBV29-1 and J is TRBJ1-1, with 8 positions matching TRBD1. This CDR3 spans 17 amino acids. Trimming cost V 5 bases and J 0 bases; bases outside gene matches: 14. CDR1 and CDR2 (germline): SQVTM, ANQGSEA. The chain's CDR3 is CSVSNRGQESLNTEAFF. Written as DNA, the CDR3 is TGCAGCGTTTCTAATAGGGGACAGGAAAGTCTGAACACTGAAGCTTTCTTT.

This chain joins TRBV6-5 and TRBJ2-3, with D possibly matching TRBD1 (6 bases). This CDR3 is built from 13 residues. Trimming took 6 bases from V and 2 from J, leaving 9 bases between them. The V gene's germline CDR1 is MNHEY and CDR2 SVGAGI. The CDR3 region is CASRQGNTDTQYF. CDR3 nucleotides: TGTGCCAGCAGACAGGGAAACACAGATACGCAGTATTTT.

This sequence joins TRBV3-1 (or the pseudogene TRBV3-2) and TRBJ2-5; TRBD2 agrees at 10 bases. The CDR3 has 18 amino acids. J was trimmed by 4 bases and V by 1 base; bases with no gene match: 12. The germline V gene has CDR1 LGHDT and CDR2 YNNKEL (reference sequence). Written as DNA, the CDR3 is TGTGCCAGCAGCCAAGGGATTGACATAGCGGGGGGAGGAGAGACCCAGTACTTC. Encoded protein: CASSQGIDIAGGGETQYF.

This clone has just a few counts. The CDR3 loop is CASSYYVGLGYTF. CDR3 bases: TGTGCCAGCAGTTACTACGTGGGGCTGGGCTACACCTTC. The chain recombines TRBV6-2 or TRBV6-3 with TRBJ1-2; the D gene is possibly TRBD1 (5 bases). This CDR3 spans 13 amino acids. Per the germline V gene, CDR1 is MNHEY and CDR2 is SVGEGT. Trimming took off 1 base at V and 8 bases at J, with 11 bases between the two ends.

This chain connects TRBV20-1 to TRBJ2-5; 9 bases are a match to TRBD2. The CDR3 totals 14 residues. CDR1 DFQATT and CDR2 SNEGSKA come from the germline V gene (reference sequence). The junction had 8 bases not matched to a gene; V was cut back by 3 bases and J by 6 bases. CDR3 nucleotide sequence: TGCAGTGCTAGTTTGGCGGGGGGGCCGAAGACCCAGTACTTC. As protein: CSASLAGGPKTQYF.

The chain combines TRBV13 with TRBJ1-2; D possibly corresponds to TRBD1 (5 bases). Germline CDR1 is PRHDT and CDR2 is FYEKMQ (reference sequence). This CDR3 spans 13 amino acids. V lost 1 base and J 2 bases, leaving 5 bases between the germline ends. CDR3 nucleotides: TGTGCCAGCAGCTTAGACAGGAACTATGGCTACACCTTC. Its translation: CASSLDRNYGYTF.